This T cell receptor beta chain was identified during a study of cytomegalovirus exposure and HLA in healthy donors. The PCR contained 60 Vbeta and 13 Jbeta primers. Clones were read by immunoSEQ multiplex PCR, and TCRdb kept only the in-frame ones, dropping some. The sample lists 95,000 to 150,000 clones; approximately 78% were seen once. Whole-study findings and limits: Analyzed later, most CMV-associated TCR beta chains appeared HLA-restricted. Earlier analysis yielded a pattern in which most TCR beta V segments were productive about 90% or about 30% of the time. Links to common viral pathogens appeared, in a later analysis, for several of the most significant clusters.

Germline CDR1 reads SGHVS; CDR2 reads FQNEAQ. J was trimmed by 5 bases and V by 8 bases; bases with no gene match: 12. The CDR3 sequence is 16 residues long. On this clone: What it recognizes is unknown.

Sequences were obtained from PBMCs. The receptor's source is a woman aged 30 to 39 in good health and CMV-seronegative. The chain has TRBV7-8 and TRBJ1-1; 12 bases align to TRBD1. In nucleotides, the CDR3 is TGTGCCAGCCGTCGGCGGGACAGGGGGCACGGGACTGAAGCTTTCTTT. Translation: CASRRRDRGHGTEAFF.